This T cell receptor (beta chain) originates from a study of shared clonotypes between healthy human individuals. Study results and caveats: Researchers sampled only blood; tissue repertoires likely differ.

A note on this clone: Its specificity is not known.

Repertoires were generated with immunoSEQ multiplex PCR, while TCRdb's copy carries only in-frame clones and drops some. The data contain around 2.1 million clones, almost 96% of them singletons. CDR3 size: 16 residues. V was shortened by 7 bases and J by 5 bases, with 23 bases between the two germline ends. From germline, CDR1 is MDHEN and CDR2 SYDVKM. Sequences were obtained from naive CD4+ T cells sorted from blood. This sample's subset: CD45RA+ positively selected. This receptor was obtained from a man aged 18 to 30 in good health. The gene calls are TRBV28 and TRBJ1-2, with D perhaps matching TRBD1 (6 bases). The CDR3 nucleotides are TGTGCCAGCACGAGGTCTGGAGGGGGTAATTTGTATGGCTACACCTTC. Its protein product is CASTRSGGGNLYGYTF.